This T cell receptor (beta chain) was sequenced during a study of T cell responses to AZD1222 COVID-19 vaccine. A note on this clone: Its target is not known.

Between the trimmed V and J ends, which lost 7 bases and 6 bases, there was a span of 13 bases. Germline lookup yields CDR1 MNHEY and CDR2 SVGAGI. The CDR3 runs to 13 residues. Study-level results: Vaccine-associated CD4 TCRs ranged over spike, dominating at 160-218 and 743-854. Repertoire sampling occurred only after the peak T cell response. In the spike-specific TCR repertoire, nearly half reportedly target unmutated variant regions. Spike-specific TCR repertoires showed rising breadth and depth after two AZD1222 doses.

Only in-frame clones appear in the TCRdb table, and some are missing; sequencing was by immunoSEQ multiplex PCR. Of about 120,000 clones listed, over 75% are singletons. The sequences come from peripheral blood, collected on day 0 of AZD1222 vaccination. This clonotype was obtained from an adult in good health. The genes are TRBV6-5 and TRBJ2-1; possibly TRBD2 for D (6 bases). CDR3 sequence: CASKALGSNEQFF. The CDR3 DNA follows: TGTGCCAGCAAGGCGCTCGGGAGCAATGAGCAGTTCTTC.